What follows is one T cell receptor beta chain and its context. The entry originates in a study of blood T cell repertoires in COVID-19. In the study overall: The samples span acute and convalescent COVID-19 from the United States, Italy and Spain. From T cells, B-cell-depleted T cells, or PBMCs came the material, which was cDNA or gDNA.

The CDR3 has 13 residues. The V gene lost 6 bases and the J gene lost 5 bases, with 13 bases spanning the gap. Germline V lookup: CDR1 MDHEN, CDR2 SYDVKM. Original methodology: Amplification of reference gene primers provided the estimated nucleated cell counts. TCRdb keeps only in-frame clones here, not all; method: immunoSEQ multiplex PCR. D and trimming were read from the DNA, whereas the V and J calls and clone size are those reported in that table. This sample has 120,000 to 150,000 clones, with over 75% found just once. The origin of this receptor is a man in his sixties with active or convalescent COVID-19. Sequencing used peripheral blood. The rearrangement links TRBV28 to TRBJ2-5, with D maybe TRBD2 (6 bases). This CDR3 reads CASRLTSVETQYF. DNA for the CDR3: TGTGCCAGCAGACTGACTAGTGTCGAGACCCAGTACTTC.